The 6 T cell receptor beta chains in this list originate from one sample, sequenced in a study of CXCR3-negative and CXCR3-positive naive CD8 T cells. Study-wide results and limits: TRB CDR3 hydrophobicity was greater in CXCR3-positive naive cells than in CXCR3-negative naive cells.

The libraries of TRB cDNA were constructed through 5' RACE using UMI labels. TCRdb reprocessed the 5' RACE reads; each CDR3 protein has one entry and no DNA is given. Its clone listing holds about 110,000 distinct CDR3 sequences. Antigen specificity for these receptors is unknown. Material: naive CXCR3+ CD8+ T cells from blood. Subset given: CD45RO-CCR7+CD27+CD95- naive CD8+ T cells expressing CXCR3 (TNR3+). These receptors were obtained from a human donor in good health. Some clones in this sample may be carry-over from other donors' samples.

The J gene is TRBJ2-1, the V gene TRBV14; TCRdb's D call, TRBD2, is unchecked because there is no DNA. Germline V gene lookup returns CDR1 SGHDN and CDR2 FVKESK. The CDR3 extends over 17 amino acids. This CDR3 is CASSQVVWTKQYNEQFF. The full variable domain, in which reference TRBV14 and TRBJ2-1 provide the parts outside the CDR3, is EAGVTQFPSHSVIEKGQTVTLRCDPISGHDNLYWYRRVMGKEIKFLLHFVKESKQDESGMPNNRFLAERTGGTYSTLKVQPAELEDSGVYFCASSQVVWTKQYNEQFFGPGTRLTVL.

V gene TRBV7-3 combines with J gene TRBJ2-7; the D gene TCRdb calls, TRBD1, cannot be checked with no DNA. The germline V gene has CDR1 SGHTA and CDR2 FQGTGA. This CDR3 comprises 12 residues. The CDR3 reads CASSPGQGEQYF.

This chain connects TRBV6-2 or TRBV6-3 to TRBJ2-1; TCRdb's D call, TRBD2, is unchecked because there is no DNA. Germline V lookup: CDR1 MNHEY, CDR2 SVGEGT. This CDR3 has 15 amino acids. The CDR3 here is CASSYEAGGYNEQFF.

The rearrangement links TRBV5-1 to TRBJ1-1. From germline, CDR1 is SGHRS and CDR2 YFSETQ. The CDR3 runs 12 residues. CDR3 sequence reads: CASSLEGGEAFF.

V usage is TRBV5-5 and J usage is TRBJ2-7; checking the TCRdb D call of TRBD2 is not possible without DNA. Germline V gene data show CDR1 as SGHKS and CDR2 as YYEKEE (reference sequence). This CDR3 is 16 amino acids long. The CDR3 reads CASKLGSSGLPYEQYF.

The CDR3 loop is CSALLAGEELETQYF. The chain carries TRBV29-1 and TRBJ2-5; the D gene TCRdb calls, TRBD2, cannot be checked with no DNA. The CDR3 consists of 15 residues. Germline V gene sequence: CDR1 SQVTM, CDR2 ANQGSEA.